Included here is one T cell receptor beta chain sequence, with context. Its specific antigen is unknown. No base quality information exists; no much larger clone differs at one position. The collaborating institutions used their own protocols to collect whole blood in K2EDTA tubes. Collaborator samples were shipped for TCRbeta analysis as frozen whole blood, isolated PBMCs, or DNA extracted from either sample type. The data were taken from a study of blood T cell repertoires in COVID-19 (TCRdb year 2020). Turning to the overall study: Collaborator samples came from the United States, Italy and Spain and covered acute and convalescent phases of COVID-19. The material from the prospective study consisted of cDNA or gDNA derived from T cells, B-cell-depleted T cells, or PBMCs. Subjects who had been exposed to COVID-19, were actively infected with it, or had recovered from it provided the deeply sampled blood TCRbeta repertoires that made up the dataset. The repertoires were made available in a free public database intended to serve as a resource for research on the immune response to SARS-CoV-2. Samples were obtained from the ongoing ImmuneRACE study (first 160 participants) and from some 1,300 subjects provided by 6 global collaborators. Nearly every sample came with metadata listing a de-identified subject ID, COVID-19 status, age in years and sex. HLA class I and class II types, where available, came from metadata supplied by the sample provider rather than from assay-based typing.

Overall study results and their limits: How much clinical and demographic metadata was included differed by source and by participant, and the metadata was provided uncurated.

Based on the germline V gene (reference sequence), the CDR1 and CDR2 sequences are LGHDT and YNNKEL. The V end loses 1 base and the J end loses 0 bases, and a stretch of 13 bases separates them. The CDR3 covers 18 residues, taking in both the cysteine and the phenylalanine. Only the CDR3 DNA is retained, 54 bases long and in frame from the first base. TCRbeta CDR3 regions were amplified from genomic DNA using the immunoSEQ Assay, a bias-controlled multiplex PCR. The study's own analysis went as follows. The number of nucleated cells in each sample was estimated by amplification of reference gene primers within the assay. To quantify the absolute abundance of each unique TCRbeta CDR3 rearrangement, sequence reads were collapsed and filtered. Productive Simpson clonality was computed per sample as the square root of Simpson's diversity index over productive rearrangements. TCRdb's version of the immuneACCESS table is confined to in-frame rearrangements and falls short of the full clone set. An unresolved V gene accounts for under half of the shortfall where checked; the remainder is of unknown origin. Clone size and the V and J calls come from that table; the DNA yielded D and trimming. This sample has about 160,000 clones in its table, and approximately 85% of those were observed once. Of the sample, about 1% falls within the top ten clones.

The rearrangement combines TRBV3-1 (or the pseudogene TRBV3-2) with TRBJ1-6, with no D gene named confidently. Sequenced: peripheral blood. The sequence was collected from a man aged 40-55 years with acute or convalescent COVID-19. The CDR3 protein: CASSQGPQSGSYNSPLHF. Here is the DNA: TGTGCCAGCAGCCAAGGGCCCCAATCGGGCTCCTATAATTCACCCCTCCACTTT.